This T cell receptor beta chain was retrieved from a study of shared clonotypes between healthy human individuals. Study-wide points: Expectations were that clonotype sharing among donors would be affected by sequencing depth. Limited genetic and exposure-history diversity came from having few donors.

Trimming stripped 0 bases from V and 2 bases from J, with 11 bases between. CDR1 and CDR2 (germline): MNHNS, SASEGT. This CDR3 spans 15 amino acids. As concerns this clone: The antigen remains undetermined.

200 to 250 ng DNA, tens of thousands of T cell genomes, went into each sorted-subset replicate PCR. Original methodology: Quality scores were absent from the junction-only immunoSEQ sequences, so filtering differed. The table came from immunoSEQ multiplex PCR; TCRdb's copy has only in-frame clones and leaves some out. That table gives V, J and clone size, and the DNA gave D and trimming. The repertoire has about 2.4 million clones, roughly 92% of them found once; the top ten carry roughly 0.13%. The gene calls are TRBV6-1 and TRBJ2-7; D tentatively fits TRBD1 or TRBD2 (5 bases each). The TCR sequence derives from a man between 18 and 29 years old in good health. The sequencing sample was made of naive CD4+ T cells sorted from blood. Subset: CD45RA+ positively selected. The CDR3 sequence: CASSEALGATYEQYF. The CDR3 region has the DNA TGTGCCAGCAGTGAAGCTCTCGGGGCCACCTACGAGCAGTACTTC.